This T cell receptor (beta chain) was identified during a study of shared clonotypes between healthy human individuals. In the study overall: Every donor yielded three CD4 naive, three CD4 memory, two CD8 naive and one CD8 memory plate.

Details on this clone: Its antigen is still unknown.

The split of CD4+ cells yielded CD45RA+ naive and CD45RA-negative memory subsets. Study findings and constraints: Among donors, the sharing of clonotypes was expected to be influenced by sequencing depth. Across four donors, naive CD4 shared roughly 5.2%, naive CD8 around 3.5%, memory CD4 2.3%, memory CD8 over 0.3%.

This CDR3 is built from 16 residues. The V gene's germline CDR1 is SGHAT and CDR2 FQNNGV. Trimming cost V 4 bases and J 5 bases, with 20 bases left between them. Method: immunoSEQ multiplex PCR; TCRdb's copy keeps in-frame clones and lacks some. The sample consists of about 1 million clones, about three quarters of them appearing once. This clonotype was sampled from a man between 18 and 35 years old in good health. Material: memory CD4+ T cells sorted from blood. Stated subset: CD45RA-negative fraction. This sequence joins TRBV11-2 and TRBJ1-2; a possible D gene is TRBD1 (5 bases). The CDR3, as DNA: TGTGCCAGCAGCTCAGTTCCGGGACCGAAGAAATATGGCTACACCTTC. This sequence encodes CASSSVPGPKKYGYTF.